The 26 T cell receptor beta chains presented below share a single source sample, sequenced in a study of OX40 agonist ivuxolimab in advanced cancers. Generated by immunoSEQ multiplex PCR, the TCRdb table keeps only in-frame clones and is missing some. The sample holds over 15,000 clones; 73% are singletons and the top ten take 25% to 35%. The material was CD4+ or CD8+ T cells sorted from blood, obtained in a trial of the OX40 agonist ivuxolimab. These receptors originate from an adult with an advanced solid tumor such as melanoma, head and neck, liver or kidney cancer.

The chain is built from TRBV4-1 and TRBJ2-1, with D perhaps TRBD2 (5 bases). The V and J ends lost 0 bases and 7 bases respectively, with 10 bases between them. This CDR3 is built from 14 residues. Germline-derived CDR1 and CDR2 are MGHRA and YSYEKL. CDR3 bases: TGCGCCAGCAGCCAAGACCGGACTTTGAATGAGCAGTTCTTC. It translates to CASSQDRTLNEQFF.

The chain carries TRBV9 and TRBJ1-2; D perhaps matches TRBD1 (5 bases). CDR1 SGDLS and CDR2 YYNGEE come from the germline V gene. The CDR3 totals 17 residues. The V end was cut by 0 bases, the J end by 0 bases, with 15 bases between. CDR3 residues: CASSVDPGTPSNYGYTF. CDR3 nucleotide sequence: TGTGCCAGCAGCGTAGATCCAGGGACCCCATCTAACTATGGCTACACCTTC.

The chain's CDR3 is CASSFPTSGGAMGQETQYF. CDR3 in DNA: TGTGCCAGCAGCTTCCCGACTAGCGGGGGGGCCATGGGGCAAGAGACCCAGTACTTC. J is TRBJ2-5 and V is TRBV7-2, with 14 bases matching TRBD2. Looked up from germline, CDR1 is SGHTA and CDR2 is FQGNSA. This CDR3 has 19 residues. Trimming removed 3 bases from V and 2 bases from J; junction bases left unmatched: 11.

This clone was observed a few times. The CDR3 sequence: CASSFSPGQGYEQYF. CDR3 coding DNA: TGTGCCAGCAGTTTCTCACCGGGACAGGGCTACGAGCAGTACTTC. The rearrangement joins TRBV6-5 to TRBJ2-7, with 9 bases matching TRBD1. V shed 4 bases and J 3 bases; nucleotides not matched to a gene: 7. Germline lookup yields CDR1 MNHEY and CDR2 SVGAGI. The CDR3 is 15 residues long.

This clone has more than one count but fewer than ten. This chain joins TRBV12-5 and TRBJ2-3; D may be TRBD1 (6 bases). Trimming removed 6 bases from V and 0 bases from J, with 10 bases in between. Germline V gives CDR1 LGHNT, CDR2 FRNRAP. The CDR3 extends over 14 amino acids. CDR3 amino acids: CASGDSPSTDTQYF. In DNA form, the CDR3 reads TGTGCTAGTGGGGACAGCCCTAGCACAGATACGCAGTATTTT.

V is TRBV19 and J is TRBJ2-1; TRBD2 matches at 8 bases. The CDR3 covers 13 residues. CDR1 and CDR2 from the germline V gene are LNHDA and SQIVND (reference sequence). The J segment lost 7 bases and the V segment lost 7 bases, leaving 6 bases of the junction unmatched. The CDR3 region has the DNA TGTGCCAGTAATGGCGGGGGGTATAATGAGCAGTTCTTC. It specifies CASNGGGYNEQFF.

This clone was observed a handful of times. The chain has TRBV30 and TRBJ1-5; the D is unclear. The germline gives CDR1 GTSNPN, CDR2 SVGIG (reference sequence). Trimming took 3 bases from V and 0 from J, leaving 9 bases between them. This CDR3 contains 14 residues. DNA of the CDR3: TGTGCCTGGAGCAACCTTTATAGCAATCAGCCCCAGCATTTT. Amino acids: CAWSNLYSNQPQHF.

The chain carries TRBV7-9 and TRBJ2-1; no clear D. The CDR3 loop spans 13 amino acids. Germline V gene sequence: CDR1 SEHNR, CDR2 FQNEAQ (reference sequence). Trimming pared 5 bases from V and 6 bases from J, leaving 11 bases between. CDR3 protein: CASSAGPVNEQFF. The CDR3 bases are TGTGCCAGCAGCGCCGGACCAGTCAATGAGCAGTTCTTC. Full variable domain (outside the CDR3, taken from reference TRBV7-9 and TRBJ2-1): DTGVSQNPRHKITKRGQNVTFRCDPISEHNRLYWYRQTLGQGPEFLTYFQNEAQLEKSRLLSDRFSAERPKGSFSTLEIQRTEQGDSAMYLCASSAGPVNEQFFGPGTRLTVL.

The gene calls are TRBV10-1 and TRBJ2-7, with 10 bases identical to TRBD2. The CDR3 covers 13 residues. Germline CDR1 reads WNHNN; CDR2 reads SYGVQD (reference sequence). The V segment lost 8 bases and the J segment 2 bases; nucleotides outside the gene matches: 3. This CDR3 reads CASQLAGTYEQYF. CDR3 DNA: TGCGCCAGCCAACTAGCGGGGACCTACGAGCAGTACTTC.

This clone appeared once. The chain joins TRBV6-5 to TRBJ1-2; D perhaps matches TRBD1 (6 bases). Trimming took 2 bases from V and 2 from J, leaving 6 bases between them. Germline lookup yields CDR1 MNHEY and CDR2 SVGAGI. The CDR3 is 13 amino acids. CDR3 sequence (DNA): TGTGCCAGCAGTTACGGACAGAACTATGGCTACACCTTC. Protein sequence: CASSYGQNYGYTF.

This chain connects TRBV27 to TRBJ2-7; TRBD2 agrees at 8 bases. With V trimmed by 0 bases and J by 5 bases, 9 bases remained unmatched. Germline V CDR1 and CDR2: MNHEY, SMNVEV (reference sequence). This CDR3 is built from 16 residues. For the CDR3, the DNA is TGTGCCAGCAGTTTATCGGGGCGGGGGGCTATCGACGAGCAGTACTTC. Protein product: CASSLSGRGAIDEQYF.

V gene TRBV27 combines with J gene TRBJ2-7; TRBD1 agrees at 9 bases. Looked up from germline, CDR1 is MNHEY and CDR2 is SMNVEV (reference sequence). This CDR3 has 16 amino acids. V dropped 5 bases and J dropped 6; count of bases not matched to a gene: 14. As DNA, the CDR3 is TGTGCCAGCAGTCCACAGGGGGCGTATATTCGGGGCGAGCAGTACTTC. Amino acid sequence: CASSPQGAYIRGEQYF.

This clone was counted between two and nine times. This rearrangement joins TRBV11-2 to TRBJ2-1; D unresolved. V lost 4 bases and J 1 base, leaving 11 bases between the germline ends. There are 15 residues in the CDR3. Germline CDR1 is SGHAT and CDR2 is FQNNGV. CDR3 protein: CASSSEGFSYNEQFF. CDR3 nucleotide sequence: TGTGCCAGCAGCTCGGAAGGTTTTTCCTACAATGAGCAGTTCTTC.

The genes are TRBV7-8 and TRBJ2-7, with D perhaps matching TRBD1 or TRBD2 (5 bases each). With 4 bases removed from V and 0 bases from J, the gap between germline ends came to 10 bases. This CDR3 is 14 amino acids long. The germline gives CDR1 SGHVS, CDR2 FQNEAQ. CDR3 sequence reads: CASSYRDGSYEQYF. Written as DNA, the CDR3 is TGTGCCAGCAGCTACCGGGACGGCTCCTACGAGCAGTACTTC. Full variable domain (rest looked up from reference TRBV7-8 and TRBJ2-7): GAGVSQSPRYKVAKRGQDVALRCDPISGHVSLFWYQQALGQGPEFLTYFQNEAQLDKSGLPSDRFFAERPEGSVSTLKIQRTQQEDSAVYLCASSYRDGSYEQYFGPGTRLTVT.

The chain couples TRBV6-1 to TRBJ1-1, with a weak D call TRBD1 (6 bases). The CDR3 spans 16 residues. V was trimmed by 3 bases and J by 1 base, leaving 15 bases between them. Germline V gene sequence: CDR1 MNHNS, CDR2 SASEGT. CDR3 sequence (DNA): TGTGCCAGCAGTGACCAAACAGGGAGGGGGAACACTGAAGCTTTCTTT. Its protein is CASSDQTGRGNTEAFF.

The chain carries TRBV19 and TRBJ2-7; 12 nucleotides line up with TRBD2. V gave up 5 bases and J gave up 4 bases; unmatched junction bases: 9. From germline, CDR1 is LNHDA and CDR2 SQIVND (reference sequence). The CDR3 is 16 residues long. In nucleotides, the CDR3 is TGTGCCAGTAGTCTCGGACTAGCGGGGAAGGGGTACGAGCAGTACTTC. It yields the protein CASSLGLAGKGYEQYF.

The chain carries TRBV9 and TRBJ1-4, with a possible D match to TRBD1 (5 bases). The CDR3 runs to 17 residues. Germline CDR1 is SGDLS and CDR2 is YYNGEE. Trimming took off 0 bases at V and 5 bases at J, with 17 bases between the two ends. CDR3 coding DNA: TGTGCCAGCAGCGTAGGTATAGGGGACGGCTTCAATGAAAAACTGTTTTTT. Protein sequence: CASSVGIGDGFNEKLFF. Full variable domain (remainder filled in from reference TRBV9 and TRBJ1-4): DSGVTQTPKHLITATGQRVTLRCSPRSGDLSVYWYQQSLDQGLQFLIQYYNGEERAKGNILERFSAQQFPDLHSELNLSSLELGDSALYFCASSVGIGDGFNEKLFFGSGTQLSVL.

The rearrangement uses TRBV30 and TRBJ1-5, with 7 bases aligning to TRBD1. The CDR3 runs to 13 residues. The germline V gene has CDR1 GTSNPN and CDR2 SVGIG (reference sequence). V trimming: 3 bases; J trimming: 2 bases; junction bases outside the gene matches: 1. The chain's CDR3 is CAWSGTGNQPQHF. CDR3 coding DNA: TGTGCCTGGAGCGGGACAGGCAATCAGCCCCAGCATTTT.

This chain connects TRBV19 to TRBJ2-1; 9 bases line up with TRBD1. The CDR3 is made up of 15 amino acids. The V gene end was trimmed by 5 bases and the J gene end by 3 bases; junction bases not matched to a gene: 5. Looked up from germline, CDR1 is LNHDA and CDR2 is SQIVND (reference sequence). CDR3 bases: TGTGCCAGTAGTGCCGGGACAGGGATCTACAATGAGCAGTTCTTC. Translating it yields CASSAGTGIYNEQFF. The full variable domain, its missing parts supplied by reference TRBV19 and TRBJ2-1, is DGGITQSPKYLFRKEGQNVTLSCEQNLNHDAMYWYRQDPGQGLRLIYYSQIVNDFQKGDIAEGYSVSREKKESFPLTVTSAQKNPTAFYLCASSAGTGIYNEQFFGPGTRLTVL.

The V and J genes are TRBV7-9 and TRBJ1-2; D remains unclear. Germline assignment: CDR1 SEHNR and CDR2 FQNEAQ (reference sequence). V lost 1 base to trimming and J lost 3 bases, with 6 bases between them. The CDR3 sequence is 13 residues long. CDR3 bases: TGTGCCAGCAGCTTAGGTGACCACTATGGCTACACCTTC. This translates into CASSLGDHYGYTF.

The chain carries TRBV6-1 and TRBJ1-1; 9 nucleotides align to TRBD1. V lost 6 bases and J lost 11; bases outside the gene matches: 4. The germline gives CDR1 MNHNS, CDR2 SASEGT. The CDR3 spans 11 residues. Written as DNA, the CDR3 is TGTGCCAGCAGGCGGGACAGGGTGGCTTTCTTT. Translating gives CASRRDRVAFF.

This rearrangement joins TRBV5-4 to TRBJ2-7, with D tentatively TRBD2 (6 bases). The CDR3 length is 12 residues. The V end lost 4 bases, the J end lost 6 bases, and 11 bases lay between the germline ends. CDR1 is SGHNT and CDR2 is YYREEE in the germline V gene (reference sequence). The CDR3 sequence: CASSKGLFEQYF. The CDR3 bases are TGTGCCAGCAGCAAGGGACTGTTCGAGCAGTACTTC.

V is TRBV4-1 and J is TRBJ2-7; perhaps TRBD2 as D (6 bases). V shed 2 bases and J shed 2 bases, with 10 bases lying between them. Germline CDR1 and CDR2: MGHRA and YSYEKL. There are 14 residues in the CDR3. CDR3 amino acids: CASSQPPGAYEQYF. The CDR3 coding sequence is TGCGCCAGCAGCCAACCCCCGGGGGCCTACGAGCAGTACTTC.

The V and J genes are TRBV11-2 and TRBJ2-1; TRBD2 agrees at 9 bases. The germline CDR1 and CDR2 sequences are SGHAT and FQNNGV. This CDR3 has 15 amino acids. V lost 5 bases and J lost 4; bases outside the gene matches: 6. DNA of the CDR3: TGTGCCAGCAGCCGCGAGACTAGCGGTTACAATGAGCAGTTCTTC. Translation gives CASSRETSGYNEQFF.

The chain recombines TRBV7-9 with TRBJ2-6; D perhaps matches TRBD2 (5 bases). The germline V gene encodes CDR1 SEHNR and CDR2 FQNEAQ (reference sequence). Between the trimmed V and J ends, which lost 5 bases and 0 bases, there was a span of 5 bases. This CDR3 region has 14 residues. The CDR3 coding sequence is TGTGCCAGCAGCGGAGGCTCTGGGGCCAACGTCCTGACTTTC. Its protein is CASSGGSGANVLTF.

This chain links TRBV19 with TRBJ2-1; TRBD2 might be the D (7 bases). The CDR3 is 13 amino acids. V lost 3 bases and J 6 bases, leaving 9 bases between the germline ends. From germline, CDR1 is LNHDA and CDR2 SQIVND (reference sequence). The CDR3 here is CASSIGGANEQFF. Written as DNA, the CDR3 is TGTGCCAGTAGTATTGGGGGGGCCAATGAGCAGTTCTTC.